Following are 19 T cell receptor beta chains from one sample sequenced in a study of cytomegalovirus exposure and HLA in healthy donors (dated by TCRdb to the late 2010s). Library prep was done by the immunoSEQ multiplex PCR assay. For the multiplex PCR, a mixture combining 60 forward primers for TCR Vbeta segments and 13 reverse primers for TCR Jbeta segments was used. In TCRdb, the immuneACCESS table is reduced to in-frame sequences with V and J assigned. These tables do not hold every clone; where another copy was compared, an unresolved V gene accounts for under half, and the others remain unexplained. In this sample the table shows roughly 180,000 clones, 70% to 80% of which occur a single time. The top ten clones comprise 1.3% of the sample. Sample: PBMCs. The receptors here all came from a young man in good health and CMV-seronegative.

The V and J genes are TRBV7-6 and TRBJ2-2; D is perhaps TRBD1 (6 bases). With 4 bases removed from V and 6 bases from J, the gap between germline ends came to 18 bases. Germline loops: CDR1 SGHVS, CDR2 FNYEAQ. CDR3 length: 16 amino acids. CDR3 amino acids: CASSSDSVQGAGELFF. CDR3 coding DNA: TGTGCCAGCAGCTCGGACAGTGTCCAAGGGGCCGGGGAGCTGTTTTTT.

The rearrangement links TRBV13 to TRBJ1-3; TRBD1 agrees at 7 bases. Unmatched junction bases numbered 8, after V lost 5 bases and J lost 4 bases. The CDR3 runs to 15 residues. Germline CDR1 and CDR2: PRHDT and FYEKMQ (reference sequence). CDR3 in amino acids: CASSTLSGQGNTIYF. The CDR3 DNA is TGTGCCAGCAGCACCCTCTCGGGACAGGGAAACACCATATATTTT.

This chain joins TRBV4-3 and TRBJ2-5; 10 bases line up with TRBD2. Germline CDR1 is LGHNA and CDR2 is YSLEER. The CDR3 loop spans 19 amino acids. J was trimmed by 1 base and V by 6 bases; bases with no gene match: 17. The CDR3 region is CASSRSPSPSGGAQETQYF. The DNA for the CDR3 is TGCGCCAGCAGTCGATCCCCTAGTCCCAGCGGGGGGGCCCAAGAGACCCAGTACTTC.

This clone was picked up one time. The V and J genes are TRBV19 and TRBJ2-7, with D possibly matching TRBD1 (6 bases). CDR1 is LNHDA and CDR2 is SQIVND in the germline V gene (reference sequence). CDR3 length: 15 amino acids. V dropped 4 bases and J dropped 2 bases, with 15 bases sitting between them. The CDR3 loop reads CASSTTGQTTYEQYF. In DNA form, the CDR3 reads TGTGCCAGTAGTACTACGGGACAAACAACCTACGAGCAGTACTTC.

This chain joins TRBV7-2 and TRBJ2-2, with D maybe TRBD2 (6 bases). The CDR3 covers 14 residues. In germline, CDR1 is SGHTA, CDR2 FQGNSA. V lost 5 bases and J lost 5, with 12 bases in between. CDR3 DNA: TGTGCCAGCAGCAGCCGGAGGGATACCGGGGAGCTGTTTTTT. Translating it yields CASSSRRDTGELFF.

The chain carries TRBV19 and TRBJ1-5; 11 bases fit TRBD1. Germline V gives CDR1 LNHDA, CDR2 SQIVND (reference sequence). Germline trimming cut 5 bases from V and 4 bases from J; bases unmatched to any gene: 7. CDR3 length: 16 residues. The CDR3 region is CASSGPGQGVNQPQHF. In nucleotides, the CDR3 is TGTGCCAGTAGTGGACCGGGACAGGGGGTTAATCAGCCCCAGCATTTT.

The V call is TRBV19, the J call TRBJ2-3, with TRBD2 matching over 9 bases. CDR3 length equals 15 residues. CDR1 is LNHDA and CDR2 is SQIVND in the germline V gene (reference sequence). Losses at the gene ends were 5 bases for V and 8 bases for J; bases not matched to a gene: 11. The CDR3 sequence: CASSFAGGVSVTQYF. CDR3 DNA: TGTGCCAGTAGTTTTGCGGGAGGGGTCTCGGTTACGCAGTATTTT.

The V call is TRBV6-4, the J call TRBJ2-7; possibly TRBD1 for D (6 bases). The CDR3 loop spans 16 amino acids. Germline assignment: CDR1 MRHNA and CDR2 SNTAGT. Trimming left V 7 bases short and J 7 bases short, with 26 bases between. The CDR3 DNA reads as TGTGCCAGCATTCTGCCTGACAGGCCTGCTACGATGGAGCAGTACTTC. Its protein product is CASILPDRPATMEQYF.

The DNA for the CDR3 is TGCGCCAGCAGTGACTCGCCGGGGGGTCCCGTCGGTGACGGCACTGAAGCTTTCTTT. Translating it yields CASSDSPGGPVGDGTEAFF. V and J are TRBV10-2 and TRBJ1-1; D is perhaps TRBD1 (5 bases). This CDR3 contains 19 residues. Trimming removed 3 bases from V and 4 bases from J, with 27 bases in between. Per the germline V gene, CDR1 is WSHSY and CDR2 is SAAADI.

The rearrangement uses TRBV5-4 and TRBJ2-3; the D gene is possibly TRBD2 (5 bases). Per germline, CDR1 SGHNT and CDR2 YYREEE (reference sequence). The CDR3 contains 15 residues. The V end was cut by 3 bases, the J end by 0 bases, with 11 bases between. CDR3 residues: CASSSTRGSTDTQYF. Here the CDR3 DNA reads TGTGCCAGCAGCTCAACTAGAGGGAGCACAGATACGCAGTATTTT. The full variable domain, rest sourced from reference TRBV5-4 and TRBJ2-3, is ETGVTQSPTHLIKTRGQQVTLRCSSQSGHNTVSWYQQALGQGPQFIFQYYREEENGRGNFPPRFSGLQFPNYSSELNVNALELDDSALYLCASSSTRGSTDTQYFGPGTRLTVL.

The rearrangement uses TRBV5-1 and TRBJ2-7; 13 bases match TRBD2. Per germline, CDR1 SGHRS and CDR2 YFSETQ. The CDR3 has 17 residues. V gave up 0 bases and J gave up 3 bases; unmatched junction bases: 6. CDR3 amino acids: CASSLGRTSGGVYEQYF. For the CDR3, the DNA is TGCGCCAGCAGCTTGGGACGTACTAGCGGGGGGGTCTACGAGCAGTACTTC.

V and J are TRBV11-2 and TRBJ1-1; D is ambiguous. The ends were cut back, 0 bases at V and 1 base at J, with 6 bases in the middle. The CDR3 spans 14 residues. Germline V gene lookup returns CDR1 SGHAT and CDR2 FQNNGV. DNA for the CDR3: TGTGCCAGCAGCTTAGATGGCAGGAACACTGAAGCTTTCTTT. Its protein is CASSLDGRNTEAFF.

The genes are TRBV19 and TRBJ1-1, with 7 bases identical to TRBD1. With V trimmed by 10 bases and J by 7 bases, 9 bases remained unmatched. Germline V CDR1 and CDR2: LNHDA, SQIVND (reference sequence). This CDR3 is built from 12 residues. The CDR3 sequence is CATDRVFGEAFF. The CDR3 DNA reads as TGTGCCACAGACAGGGTATTTGGTGAAGCTTTCTTT.

This clone was picked up a small number of times. This chain connects TRBV7-9 to TRBJ2-7; D possibly corresponds to TRBD2 (6 bases). The germline CDR1 and CDR2 sequences are SEHNR and FQNEAQ (reference sequence). The V end lost 4 bases, the J end lost 1 base, and 11 bases lay between the germline ends. The length of the CDR3 is 14 residues. The CDR3 is CASSSGTPSYEQYF. The CDR3 region has the DNA TGTGCCAGCAGCTCCGGGACTCCATCCTACGAGCAGTACTTC.

The chain recombines TRBV19 with TRBJ2-1; D is perhaps TRBD1 (5 bases). The CDR3 is made up of 18 amino acids. CDR1 is LNHDA and CDR2 is SQIVND in the germline V gene (reference sequence). The ends were cut back, 1 base at V and 2 bases at J, with 18 bases in the middle. CDR3 nucleotides: TGTGCCAGTAGTATAGCCTCTTCCCCAGGGCTCGCCTACAATGAGCAGTTCTTC. Translated, it gives CASSIASSPGLAYNEQFF.

This chain joins TRBV6-5 and TRBJ1-2, with a possible D match to TRBD1 (5 bases). Germline values: CDR1 MNHEY, CDR2 SVGAGI. Trimming took off 0 bases at V and 4 bases at J, with 15 bases between the two ends. The CDR3 runs 16 residues. The CDR3 bases are TGTGCCAGCAGTTACTCGAACCAGGGCATAATCTATGGCTACACCTTC. Protein sequence: CASSYSNQGIIYGYTF.

The rearrangement uses TRBV9 and TRBJ2-2; D possibly corresponds to TRBD1 (6 bases). Germline values: CDR1 SGDLS, CDR2 YYNGEE. The germline V and J ends were trimmed by 0 bases and 2 bases, with 14 bases remaining between them. CDR3 length: 17 amino acids. In nucleotides, the CDR3 is TGTGCCAGCAGCGTAGCCCCCCCCGGGACAAACACCGGGGAGCTGTTTTTT. This sequence encodes CASSVAPPGTNTGELFF.

This sequence joins TRBV7-8 and TRBJ1-5; D is perhaps TRBD1 (5 bases). The ends were cut back, 5 bases at V and 0 bases at J, with 11 bases in the middle. The CDR3 covers 15 residues. The V gene's germline CDR1 is SGHVS and CDR2 FQNEAQ. CDR3 nucleotides: TGTGCCAGCAGCCACGACAGTTATAGCAATCAGCCCCAGCATTTT. As protein: CASSHDSYSNQPQHF. Together with reference TRBV7-8 and TRBJ1-5, the CDR3 gives the full variable domain: GAGVSQSPRYKVAKRGQDVALRCDPISGHVSLFWYQQALGQGPEFLTYFQNEAQLDKSGLPSDRFFAERPEGSVSTLKIQRTQQEDSAVYLCASSHDSYSNQPQHFGDGTRLSIL.

V and J are TRBV7-6 and TRBJ2-7, with 9 nucleotides matching TRBD1. CDR1 is SGHVS and CDR2 is FNYEAQ in the germline V gene. V lost 3 bases, J lost 5 bases, and 5 bases stayed unmatched. This CDR3 has 14 amino acids. CDR3: CASSLGQGFNEQYF. DNA for the CDR3: TGTGCCAGCAGCTTGGGACAGGGTTTCAACGAGCAGTACTTC. The full variable domain, completed using reference TRBV7-6 and TRBJ2-7, is GAGVSQSPRYKVTKRGQDVALRCDPISGHVSLYWYRQALGQGPEFLTYFNYEAQQDKSGLPNDRFSAERPEGSISTLTIQRTEQRDSAMYRCASSLGQGFNEQYFGPGTRLTVT.